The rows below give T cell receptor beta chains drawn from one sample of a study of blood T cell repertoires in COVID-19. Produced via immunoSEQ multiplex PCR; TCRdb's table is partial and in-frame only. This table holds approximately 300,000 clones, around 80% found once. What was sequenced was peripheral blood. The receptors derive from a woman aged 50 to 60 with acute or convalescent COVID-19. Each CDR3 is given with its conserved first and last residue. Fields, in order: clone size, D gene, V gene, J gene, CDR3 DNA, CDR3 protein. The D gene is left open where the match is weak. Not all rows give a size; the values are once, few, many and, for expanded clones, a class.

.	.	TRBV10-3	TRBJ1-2	TGTGCCATCAGTGAGGGGAATAGCGGGGTAAACTATGGCTACACCTTC	CAISEGNSGVNYGYTF
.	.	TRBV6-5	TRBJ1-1	TGTGCCAGCAGTAACCGACAGGCTACTGAAGCTTTCTTT	CASSNRQATEAFF
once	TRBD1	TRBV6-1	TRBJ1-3	TGTGCCAGCAGTGACGGTTACAGGGGGAACACCATATATTTT	CASSDGYRGNTIYF
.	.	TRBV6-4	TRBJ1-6	TGTGCCAGCAGTGAGATTGAGGGGGTTCGCTCACCCCTCCACTTT	CASSEIEGVRSPLHF
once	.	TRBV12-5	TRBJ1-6	TGTGCTAGTGGCCCACAGGGCCCCTATAATTCACCCCTCCACTTT	CASGPQGPYNSPLHF
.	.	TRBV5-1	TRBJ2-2	TGCGCCAGCCTTCCTACAGGTGGGAACACCGGGGAGCTGTTTTTT	CASLPTGGNTGELFF
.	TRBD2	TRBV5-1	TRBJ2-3	TGCGCCAGCAGCCCCCAGCCGGGACTAGGAGTGGCAGATACGCAGTATTTT	CASSPQPGLGVADTQYF
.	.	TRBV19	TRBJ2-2	TGTGCCAGTAGTATTGCACGAGGGTTGGGGACCGGGGAGCTGTTTTTT	CASSIARGLGTGELFF
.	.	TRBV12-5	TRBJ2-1	TGTGCTAGTGGTTTGGCCCCCCTTGAGCAGTTCTTC	CASGLAPLEQFF
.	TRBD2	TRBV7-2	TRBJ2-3	TGTGCCAGCAGCTTAGTAGGGACTACCACAGATACGCAGTATTTT	CASSLVGTTTDTQYF
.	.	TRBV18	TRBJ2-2	TGTGCCAGCTCACCGGGGGCGACCACCGGGGAGCTGTTTTTT	CASSPGATTGELFF
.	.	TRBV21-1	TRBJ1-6	TGTGCCAGCAGCAACCGGGACAGGGGCCCAAATTCACCCCTCCACTTT	CASSNRDRGPNSPLHF
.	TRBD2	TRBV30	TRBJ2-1	TGTGCCTGGAGCCCCGGGACTAGCGCATACAATGAGCAGTTCTTC	CAWSPGTSAYNEQFF
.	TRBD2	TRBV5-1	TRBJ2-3	TGCGCCAGCAGCACTAGCGGGGCGAGCACAGATACGCAGTATTTT	CASSTSGASTDTQYF
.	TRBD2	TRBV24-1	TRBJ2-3	TGTGCCACCAGTGACCCTAGCGGGAGCGGGGATACGCAGTATTTT	CATSDPSGSGDTQYF
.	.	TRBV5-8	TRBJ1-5	TGTGCCAGCAGTTCAGGGAGGGGTCAGCCCCAGCATTTT	CASSSGRGQPQHF
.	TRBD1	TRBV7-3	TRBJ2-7	TGTGCCAGCAGCTCCACCGGACAGGGGAGTGAGCAGTACTTC	CASSSTGQGSEQYF
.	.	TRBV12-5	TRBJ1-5	TGTGCTAGTGGCTCCTCGGGGGGTGGCAATCAGCCCCAGCATTTT	CASGSSGGGNQPQHF
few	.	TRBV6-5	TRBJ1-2	TGTGCCAGCAGGATTCCCGGAGAGGGCTATGGCTACACCTTC	CASRIPGEGYGYTF
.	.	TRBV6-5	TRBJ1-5	TGTGCCAGCAGCCCGAGCGGACAGCTAAATCAGCCCCAGCATTTT	CASSPSGQLNQPQHF
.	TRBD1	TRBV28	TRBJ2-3	TGTGCCAGCAGTTTAGACGGACAGGGGGCAACAGATACGCAGTATTTT	CASSLDGQGATDTQYF
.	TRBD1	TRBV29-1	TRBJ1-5	TGCAGCGTTCGCCGGGACAGGGATCAGCCCCAGCATTTT	CSVRRDRDQPQHF
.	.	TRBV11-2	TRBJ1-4	TGTGCCAGCAGCTTAGCACAGGAGATAAATGAAAAACTGTTTTTT	CASSLAQEINEKLFF
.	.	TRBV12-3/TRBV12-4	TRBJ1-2	TGTGCCAGCAGCACTCCACAGGGCTATGGCTACACCTTC	CASSTPQGYGYTF
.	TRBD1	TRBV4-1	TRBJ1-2	TGCGCCAGCAGCCAAGATCCAGGGGGCAGTTATGGCTACACCTTC	CASSQDPGGSYGYTF
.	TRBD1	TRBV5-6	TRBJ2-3	TGTGCCAGCACCGTGAGGGACAGGGCGCTACCCGGGGGAGATACGCAGTATTTT	CASTVRDRALPGGDTQYF
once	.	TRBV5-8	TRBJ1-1	TGTGCCAGCAGCTTGGACAGGTCCTACATGAACACTGAAGCTTTCTTT	CASSLDRSYMNTEAFF
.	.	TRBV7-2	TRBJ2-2	TGTGCCAGCAGCTTACCGACGGGGAACACCGGGGAGCTGTTTTTT	CASSLPTGNTGELFF
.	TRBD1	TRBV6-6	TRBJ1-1	TGTGCCAGCAGTTATTCGGGACAGGGGTTTGCTGAAGCTTTCTTT	CASSYSGQGFAEAFF
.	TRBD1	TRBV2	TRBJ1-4	TGTGCCAGCGGTCAGGGGGGTGAAAAACTGTTTTTT	CASGQGGEKLFF
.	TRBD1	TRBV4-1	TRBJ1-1	TGCGCCAGCAGCCTGGGACAGGGAGGCACTGAAGCTTTCTTT	CASSLGQGGTEAFF
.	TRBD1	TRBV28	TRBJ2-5	TGTGCCAGCAGTTCGTACAGGGGCGGGGAGACCCAGTACTTC	CASSSYRGGETQYF
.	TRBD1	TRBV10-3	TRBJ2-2	TGTGCCCTCCGGGACAGGGGAGAGACCGGGGAGCTGTTTTTT	CALRDRGETGELFF
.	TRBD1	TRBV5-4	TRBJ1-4	TGTGCCAGCAGCCCCGACAGGGGTGAAAAACTGTTTTTT	CASSPDRGEKLFF
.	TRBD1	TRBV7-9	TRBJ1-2	TGTGCCAGCAGCTACAACGACAGGGAAGGTGGCTACACCTTC	CASSYNDREGGYTF
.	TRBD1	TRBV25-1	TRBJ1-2	TGTGCCAGCAGTCCGCCGGCGGGACAGGGGTTACACACCTTC	CASSPPAGQGLHTF
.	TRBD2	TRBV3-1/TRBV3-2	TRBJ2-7	TGTGCCAGCAGCCAAGATGCGGGACTAGCCATCGAGCAGTACTTC	CASSQDAGLAIEQYF
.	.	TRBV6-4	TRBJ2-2	TGTGCCAGCAGTGACTTATACACCACCGGGGAGCTGTTTTTT	CASSDLYTTGELFF
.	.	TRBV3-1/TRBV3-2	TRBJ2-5	TGTGCCAGCAGCCAAGAACTCGAGCCCAAGACCCAGTACTTC	CASSQELEPKTQYF
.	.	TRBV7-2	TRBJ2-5	TGTGCCAGCAGCCCCTGGGGGCGGTCAGAGGGAGAGACCCAGTACTTC	CASSPWGRSEGETQYF
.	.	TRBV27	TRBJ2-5	TGTGCCAGCAGTTCACGACAGTCACAAGAGACCCAGTACTTC	CASSSRQSQETQYF
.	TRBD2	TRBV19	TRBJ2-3	TGTGCCAGTAGGGGGACTACCCGGGGTGCAGATACGCAGTATTTT	CASRGTTRGADTQYF
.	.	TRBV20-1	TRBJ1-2	TGCAGTGCTGCAGGGAACACCTTC	CSAAGNTF
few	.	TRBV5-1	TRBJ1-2	TGCGCCAGCAGCCTACAGTCGGGGGACTATGGCTACACCTTC	CASSLQSGDYGYTF
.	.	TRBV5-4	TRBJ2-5	TGTGCCAGCAGCTTGGGGGGGGGCCTGACAGAGACCCAGTACTTC	CASSLGGGLTETQYF
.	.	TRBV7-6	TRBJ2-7	TGTGCCAGCAGCCGAACCGGGACAGCGGGTGGGGAGCAGTACTTC	CASSRTGTAGGEQYF
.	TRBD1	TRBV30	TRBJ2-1	TGTGCCTGGAGAATCCGTAAGATGGCACAGGGGGCGGGGAATGAGCAGTTCTTC	CAWRIRKMAQGAGNEQFF
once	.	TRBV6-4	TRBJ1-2	TGTGCCAGCAGTGACTCGAATGGTAGGGGCACCTCGGATTATGGCTACACCTTC	CASSDSNGRGTSDYGYTF
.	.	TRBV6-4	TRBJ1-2	TGTGCCAGCAGTGAAGGAGGGAGCGGCTATGGCTACACCTTC	CASSEGGSGYGYTF
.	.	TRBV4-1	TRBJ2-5	TGCGCCAGCAGCTCGGGACTGCGCGTACAAGAGACCCAGTACTTC	CASSSGLRVQETQYF
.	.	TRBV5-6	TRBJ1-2	TGTGCCAGCAGCACAGGATTAAACAGGGTCAGTGACTATGGCTACACCTTC	CASSTGLNRVSDYGYTF
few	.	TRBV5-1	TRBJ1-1	TGCGCCAGCAGCCTGGGAACAGTGAACACTGAAGCTTTCTTT	CASSLGTVNTEAFF
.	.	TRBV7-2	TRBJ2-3	TGTGCCAGCAGCTTCAATACGCAGTATTTT	CASSFNTQYF